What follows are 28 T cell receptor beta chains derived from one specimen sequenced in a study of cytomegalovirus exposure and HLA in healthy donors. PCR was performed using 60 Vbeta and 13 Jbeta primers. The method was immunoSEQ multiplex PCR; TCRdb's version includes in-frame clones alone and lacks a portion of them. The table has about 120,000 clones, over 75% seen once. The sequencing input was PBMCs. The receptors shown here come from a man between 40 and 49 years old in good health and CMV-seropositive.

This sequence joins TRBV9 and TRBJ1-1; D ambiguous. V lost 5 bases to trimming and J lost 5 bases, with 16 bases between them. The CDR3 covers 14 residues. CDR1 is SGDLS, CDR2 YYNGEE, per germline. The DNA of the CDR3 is TGTGCCAGCAGGATAGACATACCCGAGACTGAAGCTTTCTTT. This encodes CASRIDIPETEAFF.

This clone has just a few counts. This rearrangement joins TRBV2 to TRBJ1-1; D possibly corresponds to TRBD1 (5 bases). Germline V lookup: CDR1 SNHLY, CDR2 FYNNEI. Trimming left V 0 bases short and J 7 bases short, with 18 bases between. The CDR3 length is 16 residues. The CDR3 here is CASSEARQGPPVEAFF. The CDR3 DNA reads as TGTGCCAGCAGTGAAGCGAGGCAGGGTCCTCCGGTTGAAGCTTTCTTT. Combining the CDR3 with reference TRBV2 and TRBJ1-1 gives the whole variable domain EPEVTQTPSHQVTQMGQEVILRCVPISNHLYFYWYRQILGQKVEFLVSFYNNEISEKSEIFDDQFSVERPDGSNFTLKIRSTKLEDSAMYFCASSEARQGPPVEAFFGQGTRLTVV.

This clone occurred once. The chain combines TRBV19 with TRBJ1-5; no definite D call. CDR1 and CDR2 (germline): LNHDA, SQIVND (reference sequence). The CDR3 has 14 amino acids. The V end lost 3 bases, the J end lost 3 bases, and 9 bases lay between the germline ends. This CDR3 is CASSILQVNQPQHF. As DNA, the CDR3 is TGTGCCAGTAGTATCCTGCAGGTCAATCAGCCCCAGCATTTT.

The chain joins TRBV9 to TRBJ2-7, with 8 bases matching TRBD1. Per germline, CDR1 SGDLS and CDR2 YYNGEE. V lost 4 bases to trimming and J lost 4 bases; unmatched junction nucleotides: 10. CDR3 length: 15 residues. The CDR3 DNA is TGTGCCAGCAGCCTAACAGGGGGTGTTGGGTACGAGCAGTACTTC. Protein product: CASSLTGGVGYEQYF.

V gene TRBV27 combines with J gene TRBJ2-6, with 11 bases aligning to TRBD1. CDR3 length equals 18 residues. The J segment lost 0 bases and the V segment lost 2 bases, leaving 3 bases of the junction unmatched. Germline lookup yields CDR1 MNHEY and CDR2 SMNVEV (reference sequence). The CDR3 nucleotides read TGTGCCAGCAGTTTAATTGGGACAGGGGGCTCTGGGGCCAACGTCCTGACTTTC. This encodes CASSLIGTGGSGANVLTF.

Here the CDR3 DNA reads TGTGCCAGCAGACTCACAGGGGGCTATCAGCCCCAGCATTTT. Its protein product is CASRLTGGYQPQHF. This sequence joins TRBV28 and TRBJ1-5; 9 bases fit TRBD1. Germline V lookup: CDR1 MDHEN, CDR2 SYDVKM. V shed 6 bases and J 5 bases; nucleotides not matched to a gene: 5. The CDR3 has 14 amino acids.

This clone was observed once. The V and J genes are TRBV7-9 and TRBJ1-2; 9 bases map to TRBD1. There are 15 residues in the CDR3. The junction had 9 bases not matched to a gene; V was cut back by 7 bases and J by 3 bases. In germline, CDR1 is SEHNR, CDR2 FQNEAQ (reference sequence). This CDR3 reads CASTESQGAHYGYTF. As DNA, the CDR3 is TGTGCCAGCACCGAGTCACAGGGGGCGCACTATGGCTACACCTTC.

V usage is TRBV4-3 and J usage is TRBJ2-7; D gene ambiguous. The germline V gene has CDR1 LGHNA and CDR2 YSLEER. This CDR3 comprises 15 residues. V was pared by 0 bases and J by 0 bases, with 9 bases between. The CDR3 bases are TGCGCCAGCAGCCAAGAGGTGCGGTACTCCTACGAGCAGTACTTC. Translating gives CASSQEVRYSYEQYF.

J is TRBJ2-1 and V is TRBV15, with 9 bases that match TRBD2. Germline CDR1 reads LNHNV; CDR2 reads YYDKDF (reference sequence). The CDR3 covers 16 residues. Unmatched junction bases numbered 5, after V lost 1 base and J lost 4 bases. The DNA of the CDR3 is TGTGCCACCAGCAGAGGTAATAGCGGGGGATACAATGAGCAGTTCTTC. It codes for CATSRGNSGGYNEQFF.

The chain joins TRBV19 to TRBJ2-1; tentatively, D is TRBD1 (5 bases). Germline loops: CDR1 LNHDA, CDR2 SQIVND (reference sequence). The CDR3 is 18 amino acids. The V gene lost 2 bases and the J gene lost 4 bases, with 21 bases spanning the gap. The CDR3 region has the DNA TGTGCCAGTAGTATACCCCTCGGTCCTAGGGGCAGGTACAATGAGCAGTTCTTC. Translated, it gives CASSIPLGPRGRYNEQFF.

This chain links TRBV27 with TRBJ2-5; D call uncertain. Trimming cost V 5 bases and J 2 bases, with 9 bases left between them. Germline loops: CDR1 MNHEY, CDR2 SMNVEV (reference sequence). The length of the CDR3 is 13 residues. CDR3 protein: CASSPIRQETQYF. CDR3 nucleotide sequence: TGTGCCAGCAGTCCCATCAGGCAAGAGACCCAGTACTTC.

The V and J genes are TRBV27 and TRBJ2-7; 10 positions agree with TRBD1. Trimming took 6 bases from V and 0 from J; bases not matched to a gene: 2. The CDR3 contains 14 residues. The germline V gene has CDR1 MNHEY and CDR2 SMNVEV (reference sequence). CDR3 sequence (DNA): TGTGCCAGCAGGGACAGGGGGTCCTCCTACGAGCAGTACTTC. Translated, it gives CASRDRGSSYEQYF.

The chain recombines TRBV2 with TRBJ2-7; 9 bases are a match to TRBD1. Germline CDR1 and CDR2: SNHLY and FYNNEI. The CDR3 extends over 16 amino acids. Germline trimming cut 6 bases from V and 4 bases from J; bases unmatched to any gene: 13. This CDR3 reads CASRQNPGQGEYEQYF. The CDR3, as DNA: TGTGCCAGCAGACAAAACCCGGGACAGGGAGAGTACGAGCAGTACTTC. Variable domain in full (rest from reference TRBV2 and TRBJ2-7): EPEVTQTPSHQVTQMGQEVILRCVPISNHLYFYWYRQILGQKVEFLVSFYNNEISEKSEIFDDQFSVERPDGSNFTLKIRSTKLEDSAMYFCASRQNPGQGEYEQYFGPGTRLTVT.

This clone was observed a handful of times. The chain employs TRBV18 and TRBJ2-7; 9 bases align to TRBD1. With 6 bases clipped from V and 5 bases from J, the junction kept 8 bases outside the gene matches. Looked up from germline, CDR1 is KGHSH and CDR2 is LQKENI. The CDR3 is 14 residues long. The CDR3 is CASSLVGQGDEQYF. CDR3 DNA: TGTGCCAGCTCTCTAGTGGGACAGGGCGACGAGCAGTACTTC.

DNA of the CDR3: TGCGCCAGCAGCCGAGCCGGGACAGGGGGCGCGGGCGCAAAACTGTTTTTT. It encodes CASSRAGTGGAGAKLFF. The J gene is TRBJ1-4, the V gene TRBV5-1; 12 bases map to TRBD1. The ends lost 4 bases at V and 10 bases at J; junction bases unmatched: 14. Germline loops: CDR1 SGHRS, CDR2 YFSETQ. CDR3 length equals 17 residues.

Here the CDR3 reads CASSETGTGSLGTGELFF. The CDR3 DNA is TGTGCCAGCAGTGAGACCGGGACAGGGAGTCTCGGCACCGGGGAGCTGTTTTTT. The genes are TRBV6-1 and TRBJ2-2; TRBD1 matches 9 bases. Germline V gene lookup returns CDR1 MNHNS and CDR2 SASEGT. Losses at the gene ends were 3 bases for V and 4 bases for J; bases not matched to a gene: 12. The CDR3 contains 18 residues.

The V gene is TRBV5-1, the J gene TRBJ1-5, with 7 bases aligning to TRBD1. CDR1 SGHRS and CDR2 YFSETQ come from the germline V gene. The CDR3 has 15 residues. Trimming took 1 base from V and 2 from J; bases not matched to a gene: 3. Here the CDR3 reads CASSLIGGRNQPQHF. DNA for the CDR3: TGCGCCAGCAGCTTGATAGGGGGCCGCAATCAGCCCCAGCATTTT.

The CDR3, as DNA: TGTGCCGTCGTCCGGGGAAACACCATATATTTT. Translated: CAVVRGNTIYF. V and J are TRBV28 and TRBJ1-3; D gene uncertain. Deletions cut 11 bases from V and 4 bases from J, with 9 bases between. Per the germline V gene, CDR1 is MDHEN and CDR2 is SYDVKM. The CDR3 totals 11 residues.

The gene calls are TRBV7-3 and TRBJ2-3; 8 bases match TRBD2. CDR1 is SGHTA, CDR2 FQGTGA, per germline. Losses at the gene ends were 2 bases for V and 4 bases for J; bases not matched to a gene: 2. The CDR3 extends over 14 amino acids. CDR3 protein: CASSLRGGADTQYF. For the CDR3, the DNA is TGTGCCAGCAGCTTACGGGGGGGGGCAGATACGCAGTATTTT. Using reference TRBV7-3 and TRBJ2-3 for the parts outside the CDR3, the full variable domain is GAGVSQTPSNKVTEKGKYVELRCDPISGHTALYWYRQSLGQGPEFLIYFQGTGAADDSGLPNDRFFAVRPEGSVSTLKIQRTERGDSAVYLCASSLRGGADTQYFGPGTRLTVL.

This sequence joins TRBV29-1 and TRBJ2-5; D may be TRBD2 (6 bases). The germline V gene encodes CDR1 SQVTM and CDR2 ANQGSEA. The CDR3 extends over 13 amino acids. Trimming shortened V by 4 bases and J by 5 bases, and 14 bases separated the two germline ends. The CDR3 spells CSVVRGTPETQYF. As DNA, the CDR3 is TGCAGCGTTGTGCGCGGGACTCCGGAGACCCAGTACTTC. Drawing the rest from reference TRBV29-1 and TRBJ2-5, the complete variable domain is SAVISQKPSRDICQRGTSLTIQCQVDSQVTMMFWYRQQPGQSLTLIATANQGSEATYESGFVIDKFPISRPNLTFSTLTVSNMSPEDSSIYLCSVVRGTPETQYFGPGTRLLVL.

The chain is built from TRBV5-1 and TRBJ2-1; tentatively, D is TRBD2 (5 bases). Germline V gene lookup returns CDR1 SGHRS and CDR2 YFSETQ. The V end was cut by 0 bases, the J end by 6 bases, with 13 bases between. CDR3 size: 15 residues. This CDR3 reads CASSLEAEVFNEQFF. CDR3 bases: TGCGCCAGCAGCTTGGAGGCGGAGGTCTTCAATGAGCAGTTCTTC.

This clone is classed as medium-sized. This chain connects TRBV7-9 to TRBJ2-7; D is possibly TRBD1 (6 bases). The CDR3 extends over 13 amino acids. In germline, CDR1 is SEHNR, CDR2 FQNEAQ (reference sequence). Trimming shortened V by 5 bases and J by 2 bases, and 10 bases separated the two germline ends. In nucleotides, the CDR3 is TGTGCCAGCAGCCCAGACAGGACCTACGAGCAGTACTTC. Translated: CASSPDRTYEQYF.

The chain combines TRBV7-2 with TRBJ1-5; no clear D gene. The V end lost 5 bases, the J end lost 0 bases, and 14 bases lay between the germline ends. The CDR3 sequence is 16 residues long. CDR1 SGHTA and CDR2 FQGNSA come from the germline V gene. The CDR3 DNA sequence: TGTGCCAGCAGCCCAGGTTATATAAATAGCAATCAGCCCCAGCATTTT. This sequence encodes CASSPGYINSNQPQHF. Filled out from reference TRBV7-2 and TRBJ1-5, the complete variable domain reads GAGVSQSPSNKVTEKGKDVELRCDPISGHTALYWYRQSLGQGLEFLIYFQGNSAPDKSGLPSDRFSAERTGGSVSTLTIQRTQQEDSAVYLCASSPGYINSNQPQHFGDGTRLSIL.

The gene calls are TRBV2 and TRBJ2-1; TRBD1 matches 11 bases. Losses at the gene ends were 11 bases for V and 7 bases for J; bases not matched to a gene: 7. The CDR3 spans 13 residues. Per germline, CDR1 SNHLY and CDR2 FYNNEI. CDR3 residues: CAGGQGALNEQFF. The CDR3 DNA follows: TGTGCCGGCGGACAGGGGGCGTTGAATGAGCAGTTCTTC.

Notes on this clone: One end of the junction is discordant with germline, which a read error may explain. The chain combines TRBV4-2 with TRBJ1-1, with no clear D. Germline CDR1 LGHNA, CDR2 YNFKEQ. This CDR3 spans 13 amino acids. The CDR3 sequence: CASSPRLSAEVFF. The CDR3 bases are TGTGCCAGCAGCCCCCGACTTAGTGCTGAAGTTTTCTTT.

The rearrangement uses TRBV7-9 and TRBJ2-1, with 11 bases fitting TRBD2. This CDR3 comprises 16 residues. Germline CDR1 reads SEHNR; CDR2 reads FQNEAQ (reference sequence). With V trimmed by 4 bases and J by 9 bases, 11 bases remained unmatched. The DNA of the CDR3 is TGTGCCAGCAGCTCTTCTAGCGGGGGGCCCACCCGTGAGCAGTTCTTC. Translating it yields CASSSSSGGPTREQFF.

The CDR3 DNA sequence: TGTGCCAGCAGCTTAGGGAGAGGCAACACTGAAGCTTTCTTT. Translated, it gives CASSLGRGNTEAFF. The chain links TRBV11-2 to TRBJ1-1, with D hard to call. With 1 base removed from V and 2 bases from J, the gap between germline ends came to 8 bases. CDR3 length: 14 amino acids. The germline V gene has CDR1 SGHAT and CDR2 FQNNGV.

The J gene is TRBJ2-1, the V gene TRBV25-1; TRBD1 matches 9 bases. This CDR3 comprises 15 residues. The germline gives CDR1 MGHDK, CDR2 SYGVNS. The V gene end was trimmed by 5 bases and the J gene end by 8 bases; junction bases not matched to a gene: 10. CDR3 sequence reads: CASSQTGGVWDEQFF. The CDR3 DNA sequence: TGTGCCAGCAGTCAAACAGGGGGCGTCTGGGATGAGCAGTTCTTC.